One and the same sample provided the 22 T cell receptor beta chains below, sequenced in a study of patients and donors after allogeneic stem cell transplantation. TCRdb analysed the RT-PCR reads with MiXCR anew, one entry per CDR3 protein. The table records about 960,000 distinct CDR3 sequences, 15% to 20% of them present only once. What was sequenced was blood, either unsorted or a sorted T cell fraction (not recorded which). These receptor sequences come from a human donor who was either an allogeneic HSCT recipient or a stem cell or donor lymphocyte infusion donor (not recorded which). It is not recorded whose cells these are; they may come from a transplant donor.

The rearrangement uses TRBV5-1 and TRBJ2-1; 8 nucleotides agree with TRBD2. V shed 6 bases, J shed 8 bases, and the junction held 19 bases outside the gene matches. From germline, CDR1 is SGHRS and CDR2 YFSETQ. The CDR3 sequence is 17 residues long. In DNA form, the CDR3 reads TGCGCCAGCACCTATGGACTAGCCGCAAGAAGGCGGGATGAGCAGTTCTTC. Translated: CASTYGLAARRRDEQFF. The whole variable domain, filled in from reference TRBV5-1 and TRBJ2-1, reads KAGVTQTPRYLIKTRGQQVTLSCSPISGHRSVSWYQQTPGQGLQFLFEYFSETQRNKGNFPGRFSGRQFSNSRSEMNVSTLELGDSALYLCASTYGLAARRRDEQFFGPGTRLTVL.

The CDR3 loop is CASSRTGITGELFF. The CDR3 coding sequence is TGTGCCAGCAGCAGGACAGGGATCACCGGGGAGCTGTTTTTT. This chain links TRBV5-6 with TRBJ2-2; the match to TRBD1 covers 8 bases. The CDR3 spans 14 residues. V lost 4 bases to trimming and J lost 4 bases; unmatched junction nucleotides: 3. Germline V gives CDR1 SGHDT, CDR2 YYEEEE.

A few counts support this clonotype. J is TRBJ2-2 and V is TRBV11-2, with a possible D match to TRBD2 (6 bases). CDR1 and CDR2 from the germline V gene are SGHAT and FQNNGV. This CDR3 contains 15 residues. Trimming removed 2 bases from V and 8 bases from J, with 15 bases in between. In nucleotides, the CDR3 is TGTGCCAGCAGCTTATACGGCCTAGCGAGGGGGGAGCTGTTTTTT. Translating it yields CASSLYGLARGELFF. The full variable domain, completed using reference TRBV11-2 and TRBJ2-2, is EAGVAQSPRYKIIEKRQSVAFWCNPISGHATLYWYQQILGQGPKLLIQFQNNGVVDDSQLPKDRFSAERLKGVDSTLKIQPAKLEDSAVYLCASSLYGLARGELFFGEGSRLTVL.

This clonotype has a handful of counts. This chain connects TRBV27 to TRBJ2-7, with D possibly matching TRBD2 (5 bases). The CDR3 is made up of 13 amino acids. Germline assignment: CDR1 MNHEY and CDR2 SMNVEV (reference sequence). V dropped 1 base and J dropped 4 bases, with 8 bases sitting between them. The CDR3 bases are TGTGCCAGCAGTTTATTTCGGGGATACGAGCAGTACTTC. Protein sequence: CASSLFRGYEQYF.

This clonotype has only a few counts. The CDR3 DNA is TGCGCCAGCAAGCGGGAGCGAAACGAGCAGTTCTTC. This codes for CASKRERNEQFF. The rearrangement uses TRBV5-1 and TRBJ2-1, with 8 bases aligning to TRBD2. This CDR3 spans 12 amino acids. Germline lookup yields CDR1 SGHRS and CDR2 YFSETQ. The junction had 6 bases not matched to a gene; V was cut back by 6 bases and J by 10 bases.

The V gene is TRBV2, the J gene TRBJ1-5, with D unclear. This CDR3 is 15 amino acids long. From germline, CDR1 is SNHLY and CDR2 FYNNEI. Trimming shortened V by 3 bases and J by 3 bases, and 12 bases separated the two germline ends. CDR3 DNA: TGTGCCAGCAGTGATGAGGGAATGGACAATCAGCCCCAGCATTTT. It is translated as CASSDEGMDNQPQHF.

The chain joins TRBV10-3 to TRBJ2-7; D is ambiguous. Germline CDR1 and CDR2: ENHRY and SYGVKD. Trimming pared 6 bases from V and 4 bases from J, leaving 16 bases between. The CDR3 sequence is 14 residues long. The CDR3 DNA reads as TGTGCCATCAGCCAGCCCCGTGGCGGTTACGAGCAGTACTTC. Amino acids: CAISQPRGGYEQYF.

This clonotype was counted only a few times. The chain is built from TRBV3-1 and TRBJ2-6; 7 bases align to TRBD2. J lost 2 bases, V lost 3 bases, and 4 bases had no gene match. CDR3 length equals 16 residues. The germline gives CDR1 LGHDT, CDR2 YNNKEL (reference sequence). The CDR3 sequence: CASSQGSGTGANVLTF. CDR3 sequence (DNA): TGTGCCAGCAGCCAGGGCAGCGGGACTGGGGCCAACGTCCTGACTTTC.

In this sample, this clonotype turned up many times. V is TRBV20-1 and J is TRBJ2-3; D gene uncertain. Germline CDR1 reads DFQATT; CDR2 reads SNEGSKA (reference sequence). The CDR3 sequence is 13 residues long. V lost 5 bases and J lost 4, with 13 bases in between. CDR3 DNA: TGCAGTGCTCGCGAAACAATTGCAGATACGCAGTATTTT. This encodes CSARETIADTQYF.

This clonotype has more than one count but fewer than ten. The CDR3 reads CASSLILGGNTIYF. The CDR3 DNA reads TGTGCCAGCAGTTTAATTCTGGGCGGAAACACCATATATTTT. The rearrangement joins TRBV12-3 or TRBV12-4 to TRBJ1-3; D is unresolved. CDR3 length: 14 residues. Trimming removed 2 bases at V and 4 bases at J, with 9 bases between.

Points on this clonotype: A read error may account for a junction end that differs from germline. The rearrangement uses TRBV4-3 and TRBJ2-5; 9 bases agree with TRBD2. From germline, CDR1 is LGHNA and CDR2 YSLEER. This CDR3 has 15 residues. This chain's CDR3 is CASSQLAGIQESQYF. In DNA, the CDR3 is TGCGCCAGCAGCCAGCTAGCGGGGATCCAAGAGAGCCAGTACTTC.

This clonotype has more than one count but fewer than ten. The genes are TRBV6-6 and TRBJ1-2; a weak D match, TRBD1 (6 bases). The germline V gene encodes CDR1 MNHNY and CDR2 SVGAGI (reference sequence). The V end was cut by 6 bases, the J end by 3 bases, with 11 bases between. The CDR3 totals 13 residues. The CDR3 region is CASSEDSYYGYTF. The CDR3 DNA reads TGTGCCAGCAGCGAGGACAGCTACTATGGCTACACCTTC.

The chain recombines TRBV30 with TRBJ2-7; 8 bases line up with TRBD2. The CDR3 spans 13 residues. The V gene's germline CDR1 is GTSNPN and CDR2 SVGIG (reference sequence). V shed 0 bases and J 3 bases; nucleotides not matched to a gene: 1. The CDR3 DNA reads as TGTGCCTGGAGTGTAACTAGCGGCTACGAGCAGTACTTC. Amino acid sequence: CAWSVTSGYEQYF.

This clonotype showed up many times. This chain joins TRBV7-9 and TRBJ2-7; 8 nucleotides match TRBD2. In germline, CDR1 is SEHNR, CDR2 FQNEAQ (reference sequence). CDR3 length: 15 amino acids. The junction had 8 bases not matched to a gene; V was cut back by 5 bases and J by 2 bases. The CDR3 sequence is CASSLTSGGAYEQYF. CDR3 DNA sequence: TGTGCCAGCAGCCTCACTAGCGGAGGGGCCTACGAGCAGTACTTC.

The chain combines TRBV7-9 with TRBJ2-7; D is perhaps TRBD2 (6 bases). CDR3 length: 15 amino acids. Germline CDR1 and CDR2: SEHNR and FQNEAQ (reference sequence). Trimming took off 6 bases at V and 3 bases at J, with 18 bases between the two ends. The CDR3 protein is CASSSQWDFYYEQYF. CDR3 DNA: TGTGCCAGCAGTTCTCAATGGGACTTTTACTACGAGCAGTACTTC. The full variable domain, in which reference TRBV7-9 and TRBJ2-7 provide the parts outside the CDR3, is DTGVSQNPRHKITKRGQNVTFRCDPISEHNRLYWYRQTLGQGPEFLTYFQNEAQLEKSRLLSDRFSAERPKGSFSTLEIQRTEQGDSAMYLCASSSQWDFYYEQYFGPGTRLTVT.

V gene TRBV6-5 combines with J gene TRBJ2-5; 9 bases align to TRBD1. The CDR3 contains 16 residues. Germline trimming cut 0 bases from V and 5 bases from J; bases unmatched to any gene: 7. The V gene's germline CDR1 is MNHEY and CDR2 SVGAGI. CDR3: CASSYSGTGSSETQYF. CDR3 DNA sequence: TGTGCCAGCAGTTACTCGGGGACAGGGTCTTCGGAGACCCAGTACTTC.

V usage is TRBV7-9 and J usage is TRBJ2-3, with 9 bases fitting TRBD1. The germline V gene has CDR1 SEHNR and CDR2 FQNEAQ (reference sequence). This CDR3 comprises 15 residues. The V and J ends lost 5 bases and 1 base, in that order; junction bases with no gene match: 4. The CDR3 DNA is TGTGCCAGCAGCCCCTGGACAGGGGGCACAGATACGCAGTATTTT. Translated, it gives CASSPWTGGTDTQYF.

The chain carries TRBV20-1 and TRBJ2-5; 9 nucleotides line up with TRBD1. The CDR3 is made up of 15 amino acids. Germline CDR1 and CDR2: DFQATT and SNEGSKA (reference sequence). With V trimmed by 7 bases and J by 3 bases, 12 bases remained unmatched. The CDR3 DNA sequence: TGCAGTGGGGGACGTGGGACAGGGAGAAAAGAGACCCAGTACTTC. This sequence encodes CSGGRGTGRKETQYF.

In this sample, this clonotype turned up a few times. Here the CDR3 DNA reads TGCAGTGCTACGACGCGGAGCGGGAGAGTCGGTACTAGCACAGATACGCAGTATTTT. This codes for CSATTRSGRVGTSTDTQYF. V is TRBV20-1 and J is TRBJ2-3; TRBD2 matches 8 bases. V lost 4 bases to trimming and J lost 0 bases; unmatched junction nucleotides: 18. The CDR3 has 19 amino acids. CDR1 is DFQATT, CDR2 SNEGSKA, per germline (reference sequence).

A few counts support this clonotype. The chain combines TRBV4-2 with TRBJ2-5; no clear D. This CDR3 comprises 14 residues. Germline V CDR1 and CDR2: LGHNA, YNFKEQ. The V end lost 3 bases, the J end lost 4 bases, and 12 bases lay between the germline ends. DNA for the CDR3: TGTGCCAGCAGCCACCACGTCCCGGGAGAGACCCAGTACTTC. Amino acid sequence: CASSHHVPGETQYF.

This rearrangement joins TRBV12-3 or TRBV12-4 to TRBJ2-3; TRBD1 is a possible D gene (5 bases). Trimming removed 4 bases at V and 2 bases at J, with 13 bases between. The CDR3 is 15 amino acids. CDR3 protein: CASSWGVLFTDTQYF. The CDR3 nucleotides are TGTGCCAGCAGTTGGGGCGTTCTATTCACAGATACGCAGTATTTT.

This clonotype was found a few times. This chain links TRBV10-2 with TRBJ2-1, with 15 bases that match TRBD2. The junction had 4 bases not matched to a gene; V was cut back by 4 bases and J by 3 bases. Germline V CDR1 and CDR2: WSHSY, SAAADI. This CDR3 has 17 amino acids. The CDR3 DNA sequence: TGCGCCAGCAGTGGGACTAGCGGGAGGGCCGACTACAATGAGCAGTTCTTC. As protein: CASSGTSGRADYNEQFF.